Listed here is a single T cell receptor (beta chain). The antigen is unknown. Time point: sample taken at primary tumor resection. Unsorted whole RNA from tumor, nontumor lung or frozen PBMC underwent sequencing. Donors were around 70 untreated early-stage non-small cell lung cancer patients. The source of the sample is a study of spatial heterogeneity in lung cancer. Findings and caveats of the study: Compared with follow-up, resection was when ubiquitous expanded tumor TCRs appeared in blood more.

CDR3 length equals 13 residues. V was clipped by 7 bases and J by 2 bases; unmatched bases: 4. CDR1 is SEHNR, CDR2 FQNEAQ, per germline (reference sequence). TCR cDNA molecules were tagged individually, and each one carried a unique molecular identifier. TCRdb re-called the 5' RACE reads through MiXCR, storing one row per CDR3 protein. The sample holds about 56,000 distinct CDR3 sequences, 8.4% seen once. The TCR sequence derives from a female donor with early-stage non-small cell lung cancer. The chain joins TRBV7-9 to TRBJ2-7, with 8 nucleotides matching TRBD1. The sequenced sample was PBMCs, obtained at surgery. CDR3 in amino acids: CASTGQEAYEQYF. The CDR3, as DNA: TGTGCCAGCACGGGACAGGAGGCCTACGAGCAGTACTTC.